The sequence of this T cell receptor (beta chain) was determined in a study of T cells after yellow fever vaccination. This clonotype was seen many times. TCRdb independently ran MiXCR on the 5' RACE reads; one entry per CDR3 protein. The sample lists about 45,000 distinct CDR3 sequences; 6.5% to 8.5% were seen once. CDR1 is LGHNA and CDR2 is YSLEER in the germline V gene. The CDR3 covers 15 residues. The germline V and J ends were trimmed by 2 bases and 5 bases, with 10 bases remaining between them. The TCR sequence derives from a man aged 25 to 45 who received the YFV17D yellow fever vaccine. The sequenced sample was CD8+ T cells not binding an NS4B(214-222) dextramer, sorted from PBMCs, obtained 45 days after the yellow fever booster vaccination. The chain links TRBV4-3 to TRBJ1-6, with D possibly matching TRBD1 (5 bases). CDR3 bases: TGCGCCAGCAGCCAATCCGGGACGGATAATTCACCCCTCCACTTT. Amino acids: CASSQSGTDNSPLHF.